A selection of T cell receptor beta chains follows, all from one sample in a study of T cell changes during pregnancy in multiple sclerosis. Sequenced by immunoSEQ multiplex PCR; TCRdb stores in-frame clones only, minus some. The sample has tens of thousands of clones, 92% seen once; the top ten hold 2.5% to 3.5%. The specimen was CD8+ T cells from peripheral blood mononuclear cells, collected in the third trimester of pregnancy. The receptors originated from a female donor in good health, enrolled as a control in a pregnancy study. The CDR3 runs from the conserved cysteine through the conserved F or W. The order of the fields is J gene, clone size, V gene, D gene, CDR3 DNA, CDR3 protein. D genes are given only for firm matches. Not every row has a clone size; where given, it reads once, few, many or a size class.

TRBJ1-1	once	TRBV5-4	TRBD1	TGTGCCAGCAGCTGGGGGACAGGGTACACTGAAGCTTTCTTT	CASSWGTGYTEAFF
TRBJ2-5	.	TRBV13	TRBD2	TGTGCCAGCAGCCCCAAACTAGCGGAGACCCAGTACTTC	CASSPKLAETQYF
TRBJ2-2	.	TRBV6-6	TRBD2	TGTGCCAGCAGGGACGGACTAGCGGGGGTCACCGGGGAGCTGTTTTTT	CASRDGLAGVTGELFF
TRBJ2-7	.	TRBV14	TRBD1	TGTGCCAGCAGCCAAGTTGGGACAGGGACGAACGAGCAGTACTTC	CASSQVGTGTNEQYF
TRBJ2-3	.	TRBV5-6	.	TGTGCCAGCAGCTCTGACCTCGACAGCGGCACAGATACGCAGTATTTT	CASSSDLDSGTDTQYF
TRBJ2-7	once	TRBV10-2	TRBD1	TGCGCCAGCAGTGACCCCGGGACAGGTCGCGGCTACGAGCAGTACTTC	CASSDPGTGRGYEQYF
TRBJ2-6	.	TRBV4-1	TRBD1	TGCGCCAGCAGCCCAGACAGGGGATCTCTGGGGGCCAACGTCCTGACTTTC	CASSPDRGSLGANVLTF
TRBJ2-7	.	TRBV7-2	TRBD2	TGTGCCAGCAGTTCAAGCGGGGGCTACGAGCAGTACTTC	CASSSSGGYEQYF
TRBJ2-4	.	TRBV7-9	.	TGTGCCAGCAGCTTACCCACGGGGGTGGCCAAAAACATTCAGTACTTC	CASSLPTGVAKNIQYF
TRBJ1-2	.	TRBV5-4	.	TGTGCCAGCAGCTTGGGGGCAGTGGGCTACACCTTC	CASSLGAVGYTF
TRBJ1-1	.	TRBV27	.	TGTGCCAGCAGGGACGGGGGGCCCTTGAACACTGAAGCTTTCTTT	CASRDGGPLNTEAFF
TRBJ1-5	once	TRBV2	.	TGTGCCAGCAGGGGGTCGGCAGGGGCCTTGGTCGACAATCAGCCCCAGCATTTT	CASRGSAGALVDNQPQHF
TRBJ2-7	.	TRBV12-5	.	TGTGCTAGTGTTGGGACATACGAGCAGTACTTC	CASVGTYEQYF
TRBJ1-5	.	TRBV7-2	.	TGTGCCAGCAGCTTGGGCCAATATAGCAATCAGCCCCAGCATTTT	CASSLGQYSNQPQHF
TRBJ2-1	once	TRBV9	.	TGTGCCAGCAGCGTGGACACCAATGAGCAGTTCTTC	CASSVDTNEQFF
TRBJ2-4	.	TRBV4-3	.	TGCGCCAGCAGCCAAGACGCGGGATCCAAAAACATTCAGTACTTC	CASSQDAGSKNIQYF
TRBJ2-7	.	TRBV27	.	TGTGCCAGTGGGGGGGGGCCAACCTACGAGCAGTACTTC	CASGGGPTYEQYF
TRBJ1-2	.	TRBV5-6	.	TGTGCCAGCAGCTTTTCAGGGAATGGCTACACCTTC	CASSFSGNGYTF
TRBJ2-3	once	TRBV13	TRBD2	TGTGCCAGCAGCTCAGCGGGGGGCCGGACAGATACGCAGTATTTT	CASSSAGGRTDTQYF
TRBJ2-3	.	TRBV7-2	TRBD2	TGTGCCAGCAGCTTAGCGGGGGGGAGCACAGATACGCAGTATTTT	CASSLAGGSTDTQYF
TRBJ1-2	.	TRBV9	TRBD1	TGTGCCAGCAGGGGGACAGTAGCTAACTATGGCTACACCTTC	CASRGTVANYGYTF
TRBJ2-2	.	TRBV5-4	TRBD1	TGTGCCAGCAGCACATACCGGGACAGGGAGTGGAGCACCGGGGAGCTGTTTTTT	CASSTYRDREWSTGELFF
TRBJ1-1	.	TRBV27	TRBD1	TGTGCCAGCAGTTCCACAGGGGGCGGGACTGAAGCTTTCTTT	CASSSTGGGTEAFF
TRBJ1-4	.	TRBV6-5	TRBD1	TGTGCCAGCAGTCATCGACAGGGGGCTGCCTCTGAACTGTTTTTT	CASSHRQGAASELFF
TRBJ1-1	.	TRBV13	TRBD1	TGTGCCAGCAGCATGCGGGGCTCAGGGGGATCGAACACTGAAGCTTTCTTT	CASSMRGSGGSNTEAFF
TRBJ1-1	.	TRBV5-4	.	TGTGCCAGCAGCACACCGGGGACTGAAGCTTTCTTT	CASSTPGTEAFF
TRBJ2-7	.	TRBV6-1	.	TGTGCCAGCAGTGAAGCCCCGGGAGACTACGAGCAGTACTTC	CASSEAPGDYEQYF
TRBJ1-4	.	TRBV2	TRBD1	TGTGCCAGCAGTGGGACAGGGGATGGTGAAAAACTGTTTTTT	CASSGTGDGEKLFF
TRBJ1-5	.	TRBV15	TRBD1	TGTGCCACCAGCAGACCCCAGGACAGGGTGGGCAATCAGCCCCAGCATTTT	CATSRPQDRVGNQPQHF
TRBJ1-2	.	TRBV4-3	.	TGCGCCAGCAGCCAAGACGGACAGAGCCTTGGCTACACCTTC	CASSQDGQSLGYTF
TRBJ2-3	.	TRBV10-3	TRBD2	TGTGCCATCAGTATAACTAGCGGGGCTAGCACAGATACGCAGTATTTT	CAISITSGASTDTQYF
TRBJ1-5	.	TRBV4-2	.	TGTGCCAGCAGCCACAGGGGCGAAGGTCAGCCCCAGCATTTT	CASSHRGEGQPQHF
TRBJ1-1	few	TRBV14	.	TGTGCCAGCAGCCAAGAGAAGGTGTGGCAGGTTATGACTGAAGCTTTCTTT	CASSQEKVWQVMTEAFF